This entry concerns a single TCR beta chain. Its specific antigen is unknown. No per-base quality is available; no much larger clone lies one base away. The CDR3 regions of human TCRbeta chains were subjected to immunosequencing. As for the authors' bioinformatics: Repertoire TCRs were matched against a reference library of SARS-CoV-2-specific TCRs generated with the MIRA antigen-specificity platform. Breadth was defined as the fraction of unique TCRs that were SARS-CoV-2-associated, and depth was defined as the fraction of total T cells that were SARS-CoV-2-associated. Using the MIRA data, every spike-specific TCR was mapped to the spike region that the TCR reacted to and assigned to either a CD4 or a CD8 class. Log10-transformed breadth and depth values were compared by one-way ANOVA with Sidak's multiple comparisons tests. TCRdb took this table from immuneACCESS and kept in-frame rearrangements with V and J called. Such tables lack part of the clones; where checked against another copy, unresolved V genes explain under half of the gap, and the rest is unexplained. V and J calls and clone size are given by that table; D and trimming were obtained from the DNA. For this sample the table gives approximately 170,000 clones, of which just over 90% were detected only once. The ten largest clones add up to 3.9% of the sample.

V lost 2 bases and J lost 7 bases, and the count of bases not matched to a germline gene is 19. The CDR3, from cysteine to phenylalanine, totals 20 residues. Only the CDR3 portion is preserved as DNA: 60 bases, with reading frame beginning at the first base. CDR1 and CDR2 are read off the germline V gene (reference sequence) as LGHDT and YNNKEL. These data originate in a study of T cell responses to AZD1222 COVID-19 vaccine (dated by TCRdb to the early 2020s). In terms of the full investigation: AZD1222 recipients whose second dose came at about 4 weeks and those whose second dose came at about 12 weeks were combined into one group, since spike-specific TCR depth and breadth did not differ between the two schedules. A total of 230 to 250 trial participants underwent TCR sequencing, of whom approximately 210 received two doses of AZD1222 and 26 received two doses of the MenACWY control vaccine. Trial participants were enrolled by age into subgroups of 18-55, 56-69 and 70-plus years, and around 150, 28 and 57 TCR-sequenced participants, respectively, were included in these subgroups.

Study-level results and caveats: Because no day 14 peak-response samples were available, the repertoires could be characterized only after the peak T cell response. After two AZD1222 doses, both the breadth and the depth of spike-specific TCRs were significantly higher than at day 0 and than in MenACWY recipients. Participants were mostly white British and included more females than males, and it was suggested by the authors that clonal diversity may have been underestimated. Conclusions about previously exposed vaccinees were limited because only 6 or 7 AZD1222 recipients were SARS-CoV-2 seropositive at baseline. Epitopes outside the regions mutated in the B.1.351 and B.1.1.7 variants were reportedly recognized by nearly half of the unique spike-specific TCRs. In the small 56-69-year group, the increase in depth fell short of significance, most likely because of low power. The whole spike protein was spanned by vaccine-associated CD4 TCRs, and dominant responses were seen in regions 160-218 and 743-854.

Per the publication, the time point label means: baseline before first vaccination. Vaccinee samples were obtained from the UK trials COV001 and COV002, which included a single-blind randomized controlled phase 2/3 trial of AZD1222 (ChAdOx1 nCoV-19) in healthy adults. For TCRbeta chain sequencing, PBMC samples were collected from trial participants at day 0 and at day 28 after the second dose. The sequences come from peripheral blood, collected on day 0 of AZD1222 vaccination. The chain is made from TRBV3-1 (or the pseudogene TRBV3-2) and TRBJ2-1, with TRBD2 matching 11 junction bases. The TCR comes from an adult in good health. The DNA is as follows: TGTGCCAGCAGCCAAAGTATCGGCCTAGCGGGAGGCGGCCGGAGGAATGAGCAGTTCTTC. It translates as CASSQSIGLAGGGRRNEQFF.